The clone carrying this T cell receptor (beta chain) was recorded once. Only in-frame clones appear in the TCRdb table, and some are missing; sequencing was by immunoSEQ multiplex PCR. The data show 62,000 or so clones, 80% to 90% seen once. The junction had 4 bases not matched to a gene; V was cut back by 9 bases and J by 0 bases. Germline assignment: CDR1 LNHDA and CDR2 SQIVND (reference sequence). This CDR3 has 14 residues. This entry comes from a study of blood T cell repertoires in COVID-19. The sequenced sample consisted of peripheral blood. This sequence joins TRBV19 and TRBJ2-2, with 7 bases fitting TRBD1. This sequence was found in an older woman with acute or convalescent COVID-19. The CDR3 region is CASRDSANTGELFF. The CDR3, as DNA: TGTGCCAGCCGGGACAGCGCGAACACCGGGGAGCTGTTTTTT.